This passage covers 15 T cell receptor beta chains from one sample sequenced in a study of T cells after yellow fever vaccination. TCRdb independently ran MiXCR on the 5' RACE reads; one entry per CDR3 protein. The sample has about 220,000 distinct CDR3 sequences, more than 3% seen once; the top ten hold about 3.3%. The specimen was CD4+ T cells sorted from PBMCs, collected 10 days after the yellow fever booster vaccination. The receptors originated from a man aged 18 to 35 who received the YFV17D yellow fever vaccine.

This clonotype was counted ten times or more. This chain connects TRBV5-1 to TRBJ1-1, with TRBD1 as a possible D gene (5 bases). V was clipped by 1 base and J by 5 bases, with 9 bases between them. CDR3 size: 13 residues. Germline V gene data show CDR1 as SGHRS and CDR2 as YFSETQ. In DNA, the CDR3 is TGCGCCAGCAGCTTGCAGGGCCGGACTGAAGCTTTCTTT. Amino acids: CASSLQGRTEAFF.

V usage is TRBV30 and J usage is TRBJ1-1; unclear D gene. Germline CDR1 is GTSNPN and CDR2 is SVGIG (reference sequence). Trimming removed 4 bases from V and 6 bases from J, with 15 bases in between. This CDR3 spans 13 amino acids. The CDR3, as DNA: TGTGCCTGGAAGTTCAAGGGAAACCCTGAAGCTTTCTTT. It is translated as CAWKFKGNPEAFF. Combining the CDR3 with reference TRBV30 and TRBJ1-1 gives the whole variable domain SQTIHQWPATLVQPVGSPLSLECTVEGTSNPNLYWYRQAAGRGLQLLFYSVGIGQISSEVPQNLSASRPQDRQFILSSKKLLLSDSGFYLCAWKFKGNPEAFFGQGTRLTVV.

This clonotype showed up many times. The chain couples TRBV5-1 to TRBJ1-1, with unresolved D. Trimming pared 0 bases from V and 5 bases from J, leaving 8 bases between. Germline lookup yields CDR1 SGHRS and CDR2 YFSETQ. This CDR3 is 13 amino acids long. CDR3 loop: CASSLEPSTEAFF. The DNA for the CDR3 is TGCGCCAGCAGCTTGGAACCAAGTACTGAAGCTTTCTTT. The full variable domain, in which reference TRBV5-1 and TRBJ1-1 provide the parts outside the CDR3, is KAGVTQTPRYLIKTRGQQVTLSCSPISGHRSVSWYQQTPGQGLQFLFEYFSETQRNKGNFPGRFSGRQFSNSRSEMNVSTLELGDSALYLCASSLEPSTEAFFGQGTRLTVV.

This clonotype has more than one count but fewer than ten. The chain links TRBV7-2 to TRBJ1-1; unclear D gene. Germline V CDR1 and CDR2: SGHTA, FQGNSA. Trimming took 3 bases from V and 4 from J, leaving 15 bases between them. There are 15 residues in the CDR3. CDR3: CASSLQSNPGTEAFF. In nucleotides, the CDR3 is TGTGCCAGCAGCTTGCAATCGAATCCCGGCACTGAAGCTTTCTTT.

This clonotype was seen at least ten times. This rearrangement joins TRBV11-2 to TRBJ2-7; D assignment may be TRBD1 or TRBD2 (5 bases each). Germline CDR1 and CDR2: SGHAT and FQNNGV. The CDR3 loop spans 15 amino acids. The V gene lost 3 bases and the J gene lost 0 bases, with 12 bases spanning the gap. The CDR3 protein is CASSLPGTVSYEQYF. CDR3 coding DNA: TGTGCCAGCAGCTTGCCCGGGACGGTCTCCTACGAGCAGTACTTC.

This clonotype was detected ten times or more. The chain joins TRBV5-1 to TRBJ2-3, with D tentatively TRBD1 or TRBD2 (6 bases each). The CDR3 spans 16 residues. Germline assignment: CDR1 SGHRS and CDR2 YFSETQ. V dropped 4 bases and J dropped 1 base, with 16 bases sitting between them. CDR3 DNA sequence: TGCGCCAGCAGCCCAGGGGTAGCGGTGCGCACAGATACGCAGTATTTT. This gives the protein CASSPGVAVRTDTQYF.

This clonotype was found many times. The V call is TRBV10-3, the J call TRBJ2-3; 8 bases map to TRBD2. This CDR3 spans 17 amino acids. V was clipped by 0 bases and J by 2 bases; unmatched bases: 7. The V gene's germline CDR1 is ENHRY and CDR2 SYGVKD. This CDR3 reads CAISESAGGGYTDTQYF. The CDR3 nucleotides read TGTGCCATCAGTGAGTCGGCTGGCGGGGGGTACACAGATACGCAGTATTTT.

This clonotype was detected only a few times. This chain joins TRBV6-6 and TRBJ2-7, with a tentative D call TRBD2 (7 bases). This CDR3 has 13 amino acids. The V and J ends lost 6 bases and 7 bases respectively, with 16 bases between them. The germline V gene has CDR1 MNHNY and CDR2 SVGAGI (reference sequence). CDR3 coding DNA: TGTGCCAGCAGGACCTGGGAGGGGGGGGAGCAGTACTTC. Protein sequence: CASRTWEGGEQYF.

This clonotype came up a few times. CDR3 region: CASSWRVRNTIYF. CDR3 bases: TGTGCCAGCAGCTGGAGGGTTAGAAACACCATATATTTT. The J gene is TRBJ1-3, the V gene TRBV7-2; D gene unclear. There are 13 residues in the CDR3. V shed 4 bases and J shed 5 bases, with 9 bases lying between them. Germline V gives CDR1 SGHTA, CDR2 FQGNSA.

This clonotype was seen ten or more times. This chain uses TRBV3-1 with TRBJ1-2; D is uncertain. Germline CDR1 LGHDT, CDR2 YNNKEL (reference sequence). Trimming removed 6 bases at V and 4 bases at J, with 9 bases between. There are 12 residues in the CDR3. The CDR3 sequence is CASSLGIYGYTF. CDR3 DNA: TGTGCCAGCAGTCTGGGGATCTATGGCTACACCTTC.

This clonotype appeared many times. The chain links TRBV3-1 to TRBJ2-1; TRBD1 matches at 7 bases. Germline V gives CDR1 LGHDT, CDR2 YNNKEL (reference sequence). The CDR3 extends over 15 amino acids. Unmatched junction bases numbered 6, after V lost 2 bases and J lost 5 bases. CDR3: CASSQIETGNNEQFF. For the CDR3, the DNA is TGTGCCAGCAGCCAAATTGAGACAGGGAACAATGAGCAGTTCTTC.

The CDR3 region is CASGPEYSNQPQHF. In DNA, the CDR3 is TGTGCCAGCGGGCCAGAATATAGCAATCAGCCCCAGCATTTT. The chain carries TRBV28 and TRBJ1-5; D unclear. This CDR3 has 14 residues. Germline CDR1 MDHEN, CDR2 SYDVKM. V was shortened by 8 bases and J by 0 bases, with 11 bases between the two germline ends.

This chain links TRBV11-1 with TRBJ1-5; D is unresolved. This CDR3 comprises 13 residues. The germline V gene has CDR1 SGHAT and CDR2 FQDESV (reference sequence). Trimming left V 3 bases short and J 3 bases short, with 6 bases between. This CDR3 is CASSFNDNQPQHF. The CDR3 DNA is TGTGCCAGCAGCTTTAATGACAATCAGCCCCAGCATTTT.

The chain recombines TRBV6-5 with TRBJ2-3; 10 bases are a match to TRBD2. CDR1 is MNHEY and CDR2 is SVGAGI in the germline V gene. CDR3 length: 14 residues. The junction had 6 bases not matched to a gene; V was cut back by 8 bases and J by 4 bases. DNA of the CDR3: TGTGCCAGCCTTTCTAGCGGGGGTGCAGATACGCAGTATTTT. Amino acid sequence: CASLSSGGADTQYF.

This clonotype was seen many times. The chain employs TRBV6-1 and TRBJ2-5; the D call may be TRBD1 or TRBD2 (5 bases each). Per germline, CDR1 MNHNS and CDR2 SASEGT. The CDR3 contains 14 residues. V was clipped by 2 bases and J by 0 bases, with 7 bases between them. CDR3 DNA: TGTGCCAGCAGTGAATGGGGACACCAAGAGACCCAGTACTTC. It translates to CASSEWGHQETQYF.